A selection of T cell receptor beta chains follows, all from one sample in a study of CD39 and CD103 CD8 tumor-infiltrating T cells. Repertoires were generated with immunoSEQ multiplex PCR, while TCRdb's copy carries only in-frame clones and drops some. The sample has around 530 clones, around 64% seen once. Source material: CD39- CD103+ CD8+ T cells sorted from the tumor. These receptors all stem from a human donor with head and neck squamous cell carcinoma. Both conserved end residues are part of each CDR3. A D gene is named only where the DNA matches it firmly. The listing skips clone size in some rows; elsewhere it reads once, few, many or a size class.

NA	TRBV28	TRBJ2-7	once	CASTPPRGKQYF	TGTGCCAGCACCCCACCCAGGGGTAAGCAGTACTTC
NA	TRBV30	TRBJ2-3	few	CAWSPSGGLDTQYF	TGTGCCTGGAGTCCCTCTGGGGGCCTAGATACGCAGTATTTT
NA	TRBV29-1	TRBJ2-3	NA	CSVEGEARDTQYF	TGCAGCGTTGAAGGGGAGGCAAGAGATACGCAGTATTTT
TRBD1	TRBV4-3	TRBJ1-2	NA	CASSQDQQGNYGYTF	TGCGCCAGCAGCCAGGATCAACAGGGGAACTATGGCTACACCTTC
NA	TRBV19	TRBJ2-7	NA	CASSMGHTYEQYF	TGTGCCAGTAGTATGGGTCATACCTACGAGCAGTACTTC
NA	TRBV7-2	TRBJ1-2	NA	CASSLITSAHPYGYTF	TGTGCCAGCAGCTTAATAACCTCGGCCCATCCCTATGGCTACACCTTC
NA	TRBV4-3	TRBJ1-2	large	CASSPGVGNYGYTF	TGCGCCAGCAGCCCGGGGGTTGGTAACTATGGCTACACCTTC
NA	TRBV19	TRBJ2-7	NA	CASSMGHTYEQYF	TGTGCCAGTAGTATGGGTCATACCTACGAGCAGTACTTC
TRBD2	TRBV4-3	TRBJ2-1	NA	CASSQDLLAVYNEQFF	TGCGCCAGCAGCCAAGATTTACTAGCGGTATACAATGAGCAGTTCTTC
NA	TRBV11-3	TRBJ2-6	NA	CASSMPISRQSRANVLTF	TGTGCCAGCAGCATGCCAATATCTCGACAAAGTCGGGCCAACGTCCTGACTTTC
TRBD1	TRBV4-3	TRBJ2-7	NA	CASSYSETGESYEQYF	TGCGCCAGCAGTTACTCCGAGACAGGGGAGTCCTACGAGCAGTACTTC
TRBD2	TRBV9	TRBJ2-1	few	CASSGLAGALDEQFF	TGTGCCAGCAGCGGACTAGCGGGGGCTTTAGATGAGCAGTTCTTC
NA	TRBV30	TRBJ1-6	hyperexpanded	CAWSAGMNSPLHF	TGTGCCTGGAGTGCAGGGATGAATTCACCCCTCCACTTT
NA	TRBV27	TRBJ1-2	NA	CASSLGRPGLTNYGYTF	TGTGCCAGCAGTTTAGGTCGACCGGGGCTGACTAACTATGGCTACACCTTC
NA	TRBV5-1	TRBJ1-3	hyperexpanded	CASSFSGSGNTIYF	TGCGCCAGCAGCTTCTCCGGGTCTGGAAACACCATATATTTT
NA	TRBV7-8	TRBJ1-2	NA	CASSAGVGDGYGYTF	TGTGCCAGCAGCGCAGGGGTGGGCGACGGCTATGGCTACACCTTC